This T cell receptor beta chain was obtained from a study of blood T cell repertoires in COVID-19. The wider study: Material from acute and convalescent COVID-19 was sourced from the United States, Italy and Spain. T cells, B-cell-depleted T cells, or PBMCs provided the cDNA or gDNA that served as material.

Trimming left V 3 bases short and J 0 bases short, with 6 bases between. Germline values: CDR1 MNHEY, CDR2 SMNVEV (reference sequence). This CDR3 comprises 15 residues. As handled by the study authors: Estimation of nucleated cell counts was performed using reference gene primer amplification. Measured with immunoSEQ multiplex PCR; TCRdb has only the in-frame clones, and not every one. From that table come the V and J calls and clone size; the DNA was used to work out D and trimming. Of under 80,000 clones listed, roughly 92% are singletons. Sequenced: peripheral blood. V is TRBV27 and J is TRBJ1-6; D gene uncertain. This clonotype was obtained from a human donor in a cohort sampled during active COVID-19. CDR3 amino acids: CASSFGSSYNSPLHF. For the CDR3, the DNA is TGTGCCAGCAGTTTCGGGAGCTCCTATAATTCACCCCTCCACTTT.